These 13 T cell receptor beta chains share one sample of origin, sequenced in a study of blood T cell repertoires in COVID-19. Assay: immunoSEQ multiplex PCR; the TCRdb copy retains only in-frame clones and omits some. The table includes 180,000 or so clones, about 90% detected once. The sample consisted of peripheral blood. Receptors were obtained from a woman in her fifties or sixties with COVID-19, enrolled during active disease.

J is TRBJ1-5 and V is TRBV12-3 or TRBV12-4; D ambiguous. This CDR3 spans 13 amino acids. The ends were cut back, 1 base at V and 2 bases at J, with 3 bases in the middle. The CDR3 spells CASSLVGNQPQHF. The CDR3 DNA is TGTGCCAGCAGTTTAGTCGGCAATCAGCCCCAGCATTTT.

This rearrangement joins TRBV30 to TRBJ1-3, with no clear D. Germline CDR1 and CDR2: GTSNPN and SVGIG (reference sequence). Trimming removed 4 bases at V and 0 bases at J, with 7 bases between. The CDR3 contains 13 residues. CDR3 sequence: CAWIFSSGNTIYF. The CDR3 DNA reads TGTGCCTGGATCTTCAGCTCTGGAAACACCATATATTTT.

The chain joins TRBV19 to TRBJ2-7, with 7 nucleotides matching TRBD1. The V gene end was trimmed by 5 bases and the J gene end by 2 bases; junction bases not matched to a gene: 9. Germline CDR1 is LNHDA and CDR2 is SQIVND (reference sequence). This CDR3 comprises 15 residues. The CDR3 sequence: CASSRTGTATYEQYF. The CDR3 region has the DNA TGTGCCAGTAGTCGAACCGGGACAGCTACCTACGAGCAGTACTTC.

Notes on this clone: The same CDR3 also results from other DNA sequences found in this sample. The V call is TRBV19, the J call TRBJ1-6, with unresolved D. CDR3 length: 12 residues. The V end lost 1 base, the J end lost 10 bases, and 5 bases lay between the germline ends. Per germline, CDR1 LNHDA and CDR2 SQIVND (reference sequence). The CDR3 here is CASSIGGSPLHF. Written as DNA, the CDR3 is TGTGCCAGTAGTATAGGAGGATCACCCCTCCACTTT.

This chain links TRBV19 with TRBJ1-2; D remains unclear. The length of the CDR3 is 13 residues. Between the trimmed V and J ends, which lost 5 bases and 7 bases, there was a span of 14 bases. Germline CDR1 and CDR2: LNHDA and SQIVND (reference sequence). The CDR3 bases are TGTGCCAGTAGTTTCGCCCCGAGGAGTGGCTACACCTTC. This translates into CASSFAPRSGYTF.

The sample holds a few counts of this clone. One end of the junction is discordant with germline, which a read error may explain. This chain connects TRBV7-7 to TRBJ2-7; 12 bases match TRBD1. Looked up from germline, CDR1 is SSHAT and CDR2 is FNYEAQ (reference sequence). The CDR3 totals 16 residues. CDR3: CASSLGRGTGGREQYF. In DNA, the CDR3 is TGTGCTAGCAGCCTTGGTCGTGGGACAGGGGGCAGAGAGCAGTACTTC.

This clone was seen a single time. This chain joins TRBV10-2 and TRBJ1-4; D gene uncertain. This CDR3 has 13 amino acids. Germline CDR1 WSHSY, CDR2 SAAADI. V shed 5 bases and J shed 1 base, with 5 bases lying between them. The DNA for the CDR3 is TGCGCCAGCAGTATACTAACTAATGAAAAACTGTTTTTT. It encodes CASSILTNEKLFF.

The V gene is TRBV29-1, the J gene TRBJ2-7, with D possibly being TRBD2 (6 bases). Germline CDR1 and CDR2: SQVTM and ANQGSEA. Trimming pared 4 bases from V and 2 bases from J, leaving 12 bases between. CDR3 length: 13 amino acids. CDR3 residues: CSVVRDQTYEQYF. As DNA, the CDR3 is TGCAGCGTTGTGCGGGACCAGACCTACGAGCAGTACTTC.

This clone was recorded once. The V call is TRBV24-1, the J call TRBJ2-7, with TRBD1 matching 7 bases. The CDR3 sequence is 13 residues long. With 6 bases clipped from V and 4 bases from J, the junction kept 5 bases outside the gene matches. Germline CDR1 and CDR2: KGHDR and SFDVKD. The CDR3 loop is CATSLSRGYEQYF. The CDR3 coding sequence is TGTGCCACCAGTTTATCCAGGGGGTACGAGCAGTACTTC.

This clone was observed a handful of times. The V gene is TRBV24-1, the J gene TRBJ2-1; D is possibly TRBD2 (6 bases). V lost 5 bases to trimming and J lost 2 bases, with 9 bases between them. The CDR3 spans 14 residues. Germline V gene lookup returns CDR1 KGHDR and CDR2 SFDVKD. The CDR3 spells CATSGKRAYNEQFF. In DNA form, the CDR3 reads TGTGCCACCAGTGGAAAGCGGGCCTACAATGAGCAGTTCTTC.

The CDR3 region has the DNA TGTGCCTGGACGCAAGGACGGGACACAGATACGCAGTATTTT. This gives the protein CAWTQGRDTDTQYF. The chain has TRBV30 and TRBJ2-3; weak D call: TRBD2 (5 bases). Deletions cut 4 bases from V and 2 bases from J, with 13 bases between. This CDR3 comprises 14 residues. CDR1 is GTSNPN, CDR2 SVGIG, per germline (reference sequence).

The chain couples TRBV28 to TRBJ2-4; 9 bases line up with TRBD1. The germline CDR1 and CDR2 sequences are MDHEN and SYDVKM. CDR3 length: 17 amino acids. The ends lost 4 bases at V and 1 base at J; junction bases unmatched: 8. CDR3 sequence: CASSYLQGANAKNIQYF. The CDR3 DNA is TGTGCCAGCAGTTATCTACAGGGGGCAAACGCCAAAAACATTCAGTACTTC.

The rearrangement uses TRBV4-1 and TRBJ1-2, with 7 bases lining up with TRBD1. The CDR3 covers 15 residues. V gave up 3 bases and J gave up 4 bases; unmatched junction bases: 8. The V gene's germline CDR1 is MGHRA and CDR2 YSYEKL. CDR3 sequence: CASSQGLDRIYGYTF. The CDR3 DNA is TGCGCCAGCAGCCAGGGCTTGGACAGGATCTATGGCTACACCTTC.